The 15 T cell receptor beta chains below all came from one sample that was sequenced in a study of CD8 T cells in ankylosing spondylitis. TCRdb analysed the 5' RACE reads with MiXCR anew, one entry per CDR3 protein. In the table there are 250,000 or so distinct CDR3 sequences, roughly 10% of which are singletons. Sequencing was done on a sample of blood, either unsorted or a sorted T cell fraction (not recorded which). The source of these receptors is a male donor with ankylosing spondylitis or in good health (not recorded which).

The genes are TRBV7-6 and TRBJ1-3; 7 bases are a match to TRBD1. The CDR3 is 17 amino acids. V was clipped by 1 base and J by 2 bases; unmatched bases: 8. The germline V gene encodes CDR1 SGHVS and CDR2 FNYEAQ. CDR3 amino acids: CASSLEQGPFTGNTIYF. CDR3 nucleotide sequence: TGTGCCAGCAGCTTAGAACAGGGGCCATTTACTGGAAACACCATATATTTT. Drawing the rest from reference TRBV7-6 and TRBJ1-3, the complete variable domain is GAGVSQSPRYKVTKRGQDVALRCDPISGHVSLYWYRQALGQGPEFLTYFNYEAQQDKSGLPNDRFSAERPEGSISTLTIQRTEQRDSAMYRCASSLEQGPFTGNTIYFGEGSWLTVV.

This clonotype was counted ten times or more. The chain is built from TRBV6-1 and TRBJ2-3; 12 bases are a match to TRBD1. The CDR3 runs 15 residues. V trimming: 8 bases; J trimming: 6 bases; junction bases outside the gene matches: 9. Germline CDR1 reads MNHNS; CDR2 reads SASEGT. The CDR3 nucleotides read TGTGCCAGCCGGAAGGGACAGGGGGCCCGGGATACGCAGTATTTT. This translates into CASRKGQGARDTQYF.

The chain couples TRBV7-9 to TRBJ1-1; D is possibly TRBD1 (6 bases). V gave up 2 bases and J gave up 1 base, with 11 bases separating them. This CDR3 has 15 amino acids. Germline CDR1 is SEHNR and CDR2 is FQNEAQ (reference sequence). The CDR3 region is CASSLQQGRNTEAFF. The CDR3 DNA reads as TGTGCCAGCAGCTTACAACAGGGCCGGAACACTGAAGCTTTCTTT. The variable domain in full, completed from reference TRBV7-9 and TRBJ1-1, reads DTGVSQNPRHKITKRGQNVTFRCDPISEHNRLYWYRQTLGQGPEFLTYFQNEAQLEKSRLLSDRFSAERPKGSFSTLEIQRTEQGDSAMYLCASSLQQGRNTEAFFGQGTRLTVV.

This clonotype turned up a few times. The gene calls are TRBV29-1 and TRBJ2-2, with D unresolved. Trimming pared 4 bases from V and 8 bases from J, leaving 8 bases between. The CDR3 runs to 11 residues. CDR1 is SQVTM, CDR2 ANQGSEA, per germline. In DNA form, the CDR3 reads TGCAGCGTTGCGTCTCAGGGGGAGCTGTTTTTT. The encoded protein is CSVASQGELFF.

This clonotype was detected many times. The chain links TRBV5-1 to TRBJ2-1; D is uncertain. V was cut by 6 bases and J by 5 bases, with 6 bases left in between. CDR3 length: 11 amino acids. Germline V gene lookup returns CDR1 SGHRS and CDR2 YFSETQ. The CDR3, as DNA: TGCGCCAGCACCGCCAACAATGAGCAGTTCTTC. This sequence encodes CASTANNEQFF.

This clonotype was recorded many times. The CDR3 is CASSSLKGSLTYEQYF. CDR3 sequence (DNA): TGTGCCAGCAGTTCCCTAAAAGGGTCACTTACCTACGAGCAGTACTTC. This sequence joins TRBV6-5 and TRBJ2-7; the D is unclear. Germline CDR1 reads MNHEY; CDR2 reads SVGAGI. V dropped 4 bases and J dropped 2 bases, with 18 bases sitting between them. This CDR3 is built from 16 residues.

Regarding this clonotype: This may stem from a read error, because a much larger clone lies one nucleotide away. CDR3 loop: CTSSRGAPQPQHF. The CDR3 bases are TGTACCAGCTCTAGGGGAGCCCCTCAGCCCCAGCATTTT. This chain connects TRBV2 to TRBJ1-5, with D perhaps TRBD1 (5 bases). The germline gives CDR1 SNHLY, CDR2 FYNNEI. There are 13 residues in the CDR3.

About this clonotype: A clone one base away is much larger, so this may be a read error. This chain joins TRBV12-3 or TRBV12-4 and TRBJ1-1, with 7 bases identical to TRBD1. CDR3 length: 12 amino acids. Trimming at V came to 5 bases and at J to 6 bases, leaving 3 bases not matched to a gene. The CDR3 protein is CASSHQGAEAFF. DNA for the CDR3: TGTGCCAGCAGTCACCAGGGGGCTGAAGCTTTCTTT.

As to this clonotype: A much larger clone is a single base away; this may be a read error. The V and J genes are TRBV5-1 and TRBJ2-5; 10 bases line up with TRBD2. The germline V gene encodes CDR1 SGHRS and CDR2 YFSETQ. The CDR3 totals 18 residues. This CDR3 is CASSLAASGRAGQETPYF. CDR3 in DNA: TGCGCCAGCAGCTTGGCAGCAAGCGGGAGGGCCGGACAAGAGACCCCGTACTTC.

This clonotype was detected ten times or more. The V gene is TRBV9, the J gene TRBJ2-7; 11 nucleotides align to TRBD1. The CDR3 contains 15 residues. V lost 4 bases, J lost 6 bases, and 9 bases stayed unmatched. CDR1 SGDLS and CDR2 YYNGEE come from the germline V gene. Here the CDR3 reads CASSHARTGGIEQYF. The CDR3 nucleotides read TGTGCCAGCAGCCACGCCCGGACAGGGGGCATCGAGCAGTACTTC.

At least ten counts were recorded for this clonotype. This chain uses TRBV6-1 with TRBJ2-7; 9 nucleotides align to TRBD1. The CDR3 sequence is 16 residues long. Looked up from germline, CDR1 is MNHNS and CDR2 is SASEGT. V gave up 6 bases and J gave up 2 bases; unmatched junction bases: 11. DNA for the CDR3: TGTGCCAGCAGAAACGGGGGGACAGGGAATCCCTACGAGCAGTACTTC. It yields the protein CASRNGGTGNPYEQYF.

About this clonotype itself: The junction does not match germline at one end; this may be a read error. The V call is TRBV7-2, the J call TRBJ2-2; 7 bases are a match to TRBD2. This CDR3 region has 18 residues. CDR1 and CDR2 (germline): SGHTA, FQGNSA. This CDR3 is CANSLAGWGGVDTGELFF. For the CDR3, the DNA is TGTGCCAACAGCTTAGCCGGTTGGGGAGGGGTTGACACCGGGGAGCTGTTTTTT. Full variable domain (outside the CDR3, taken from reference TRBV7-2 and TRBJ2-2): GAGVSQSPSNKVTEKGKDVELRCDPISGHTALYWYRQSLGQGLEFLIYFQGNSAPDKSGLPSDRFSAERTGGSVSTLTIQRTQQEDSAVYLCANSLAGWGGVDTGELFFGEGSRLTVL.

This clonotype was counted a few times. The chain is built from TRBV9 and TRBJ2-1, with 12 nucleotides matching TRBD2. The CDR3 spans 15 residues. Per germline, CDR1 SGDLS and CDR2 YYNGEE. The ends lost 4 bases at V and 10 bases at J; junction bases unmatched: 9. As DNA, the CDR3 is TGTGCCAGCAGCCCGGGACTAGCGGGCCGATCCGAGCAGTTCTTC. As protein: CASSPGLAGRSEQFF. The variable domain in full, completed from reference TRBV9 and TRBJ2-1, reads DSGVTQTPKHLITATGQRVTLRCSPRSGDLSVYWYQQSLDQGLQFLIQYYNGEERAKGNILERFSAQQFPDLHSELNLSSLELGDSALYFCASSPGLAGRSEQFFGPGTRLTVL.

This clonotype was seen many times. The CDR3 nucleotides are TGTGCCAGCAGTTTAAGGACTAGCGGTTACGAGCAGTACTTC. Translating it yields CASSLRTSGYEQYF. V gene TRBV12-3 or TRBV12-4 combines with J gene TRBJ2-7; 10 bases agree with TRBD2. The ends lost 2 bases at V and 4 bases at J; junction bases unmatched: 2. This CDR3 comprises 14 residues.

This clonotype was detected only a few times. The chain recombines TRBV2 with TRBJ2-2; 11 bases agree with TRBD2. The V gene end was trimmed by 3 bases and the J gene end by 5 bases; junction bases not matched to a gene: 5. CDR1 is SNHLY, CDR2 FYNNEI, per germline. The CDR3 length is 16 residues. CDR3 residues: CASSDASGRYTGELFF. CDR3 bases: TGTGCCAGCAGTGATGCTAGCGGGAGGTATACCGGGGAGCTGTTTTTT.